This TCR beta chain was observed in a study of cytomegalovirus exposure and HLA in healthy donors. Whole-study results and caveats: Most CMV-associated TCR beta chains were later found to appear HLA-restricted. A prior analysis recorded that most TCR beta V segments were productive about 90% or about 30% of the time.

Germline lookup yields CDR1 LGHNA and CDR2 YSLEER. With 3 bases removed from V and 10 bases from J, the gap between germline ends came to 12 bases. The CDR3 sequence is 13 residues long. Each donor was healthy, and each was a bone marrow donor. As regards this clone: What it binds is not known.

Amplification used 60 Vbeta primers and 13 Jbeta primers. The data were produced by immunoSEQ multiplex PCR, yet TCRdb's version contains in-frame clones alone and is incomplete. The sample yields approximately 110,000 clones, 73% seen once. The chain combines TRBV4-3 with TRBJ2-2; no firm D call. The source material was PBMCs. This TCR derives from a middle-aged man in good health and CMV-seronegative. The CDR3 here is CASSQGAYEELFF. CDR3 coding DNA: TGCGCCAGCAGCCAGGGCGCTTATGAGGAGCTGTTTTTT.